This entry describes one T cell receptor beta chain. As yet, its antigen is unknown. This CDR3 contains 14 residues. Germline CDR1 MNHEY, CDR2 SMNVEV (reference sequence). With 3 bases removed from V and 0 bases from J, the gap between germline ends came to 6 bases. TCRdb's copy holds only in-frame clones and misses some; the assay was immunoSEQ multiplex PCR. The sample contains some 60,000 clones, about 74% of which appear only once. This record comes from a study of T cell responses to AZD1222 COVID-19 vaccine. Study observations and caveats: There were vaccine-associated CD4 TCRs across spike, dominant at 160-218 and 743-854. At study baseline, merely several AZD1222 recipients were seropositive. Females made up more of the donors, who were largely white British, and clonal diversity may have come out too low.

This clonotype was sampled from an adult who received the AZD1222 COVID-19 vaccine. The chain uses TRBV27 and TRBJ2-1; no reliable D call. This material consisted of peripheral blood, taken 28 days after the second AZD1222 dose. CDR3 protein: CASSFLSSYNEQFF. As DNA, the CDR3 is TGTGCCAGCAGTTTCTTGAGCTCCTACAATGAGCAGTTCTTC.